This T cell receptor beta chain was obtained from a study of T cell responses to AZD1222 COVID-19 vaccine. Notes on the study in general: Two doses of AZD1222 preceded a rise in Spike-specific TCR breadth and depth.

The CDR3 totals 16 residues. Trimming left V 2 bases short and J 1 base short, with 12 bases between. CDR1 and CDR2 from the germline V gene are MNHNS and SASEGT. Method: immunoSEQ multiplex PCR; TCRdb's copy keeps in-frame clones and lacks some. The table shows more than 250,000 clones, with about 92% occurring only once. Turning to this clone: Its antigen remains unidentified.

The V gene is TRBV6-1, the J gene TRBJ1-5; D is ambiguous. Here the sequenced sample was peripheral blood, taken on day 0 of AZD1222 vaccination. This TCR derives from an adult in good health. This CDR3 is CASSEWGIRSNQPQHF. The CDR3 DNA follows: TGTGCCAGCAGTGAATGGGGAATACGGAGCAATCAGCCCCAGCATTTT.